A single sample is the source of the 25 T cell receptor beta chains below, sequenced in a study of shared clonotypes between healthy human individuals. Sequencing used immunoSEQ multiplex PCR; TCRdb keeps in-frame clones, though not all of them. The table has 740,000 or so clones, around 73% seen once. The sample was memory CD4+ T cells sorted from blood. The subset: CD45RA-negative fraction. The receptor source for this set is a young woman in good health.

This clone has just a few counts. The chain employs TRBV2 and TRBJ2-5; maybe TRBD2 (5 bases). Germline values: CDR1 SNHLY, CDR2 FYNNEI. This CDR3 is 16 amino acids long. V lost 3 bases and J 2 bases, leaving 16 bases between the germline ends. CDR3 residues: CASSDRISVSQETQYF. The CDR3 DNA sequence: TGTGCCAGCAGTGATCGGATTAGCGTGTCTCAAGAGACCCAGTACTTC.

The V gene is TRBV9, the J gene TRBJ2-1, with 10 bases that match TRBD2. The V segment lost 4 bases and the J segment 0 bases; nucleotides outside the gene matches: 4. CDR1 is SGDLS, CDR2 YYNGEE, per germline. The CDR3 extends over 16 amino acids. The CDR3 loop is CASSLGLADSYNEQFF. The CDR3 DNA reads TGTGCCAGCAGCTTAGGACTAGCGGACTCCTACAATGAGCAGTTCTTC.

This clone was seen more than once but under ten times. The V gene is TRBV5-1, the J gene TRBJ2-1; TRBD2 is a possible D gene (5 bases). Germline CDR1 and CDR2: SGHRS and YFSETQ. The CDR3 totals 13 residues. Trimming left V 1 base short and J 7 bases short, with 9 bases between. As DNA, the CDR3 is TGCGCCAGCAGCTTGCGGAGCGGTAATGAGCAGTTCTTC. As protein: CASSLRSGNEQFF.

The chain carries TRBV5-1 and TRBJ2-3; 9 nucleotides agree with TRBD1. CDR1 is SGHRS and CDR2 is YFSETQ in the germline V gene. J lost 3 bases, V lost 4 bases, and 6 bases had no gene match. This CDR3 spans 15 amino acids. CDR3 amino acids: CASSTGTGSTDTQYF. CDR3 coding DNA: TGCGCCAGCAGCACGGGGACAGGGAGTACAGATACGCAGTATTTT.

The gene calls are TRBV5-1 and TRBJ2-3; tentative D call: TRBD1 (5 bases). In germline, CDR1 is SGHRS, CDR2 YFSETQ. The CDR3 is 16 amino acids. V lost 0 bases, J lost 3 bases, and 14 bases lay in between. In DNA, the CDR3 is TGCGCCAGCAGCTTGGTCAGGGCAATTGGGACAGATACGCAGTATTTT. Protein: CASSLVRAIGTDTQYF.

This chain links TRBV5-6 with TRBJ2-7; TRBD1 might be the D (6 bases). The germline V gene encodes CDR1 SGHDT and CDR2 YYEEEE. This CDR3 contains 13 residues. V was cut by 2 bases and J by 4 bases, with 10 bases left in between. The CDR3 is CASSFWGTYEQYF. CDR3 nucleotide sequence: TGTGCCAGCAGCTTCTGGGGGACATACGAGCAGTACTTC.

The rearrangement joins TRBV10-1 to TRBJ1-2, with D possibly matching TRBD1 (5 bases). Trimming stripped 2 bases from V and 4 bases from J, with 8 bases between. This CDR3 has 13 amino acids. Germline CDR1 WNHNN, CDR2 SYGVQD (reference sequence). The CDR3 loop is CASSEGDGYGYTF. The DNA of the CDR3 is TGCGCCAGCAGTGAGGGGGACGGCTATGGCTACACCTTC.

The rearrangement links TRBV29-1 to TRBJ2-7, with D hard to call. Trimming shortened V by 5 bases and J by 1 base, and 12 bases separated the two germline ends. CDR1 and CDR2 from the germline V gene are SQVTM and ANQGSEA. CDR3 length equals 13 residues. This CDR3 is CSVSPDPSYEQYF. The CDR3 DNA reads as TGCAGCGTTAGTCCGGACCCTTCCTACGAGCAGTACTTC.

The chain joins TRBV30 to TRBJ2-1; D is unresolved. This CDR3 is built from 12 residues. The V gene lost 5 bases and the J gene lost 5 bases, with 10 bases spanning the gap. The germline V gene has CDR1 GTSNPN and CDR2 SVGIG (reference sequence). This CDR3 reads CAWGDAHNEQFF. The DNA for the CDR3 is TGTGCCTGGGGCGACGCCCACAATGAGCAGTTCTTC.

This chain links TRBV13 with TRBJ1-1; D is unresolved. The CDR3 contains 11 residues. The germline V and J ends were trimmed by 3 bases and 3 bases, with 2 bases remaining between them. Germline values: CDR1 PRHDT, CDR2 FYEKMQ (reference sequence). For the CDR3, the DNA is TGTGCCAGCAGCTTCGACACTGAAGCTTTCTTT. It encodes CASSFDTEAFF.

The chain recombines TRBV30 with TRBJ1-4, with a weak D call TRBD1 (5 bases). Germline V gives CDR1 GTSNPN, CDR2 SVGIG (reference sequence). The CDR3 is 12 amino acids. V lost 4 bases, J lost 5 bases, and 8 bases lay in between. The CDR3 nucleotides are TGTGCCTGGACAGGGCCAAATGAAAAACTGTTTTTT. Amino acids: CAWTGPNEKLFF.

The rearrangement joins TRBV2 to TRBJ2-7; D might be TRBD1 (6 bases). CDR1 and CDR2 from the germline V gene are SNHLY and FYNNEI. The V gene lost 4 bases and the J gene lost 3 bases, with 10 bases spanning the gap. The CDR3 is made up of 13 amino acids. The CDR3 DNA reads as TGTGCCAGCAGTGCCCGGACAGTCTACGAGCAGTACTTC. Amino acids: CASSARTVYEQYF.

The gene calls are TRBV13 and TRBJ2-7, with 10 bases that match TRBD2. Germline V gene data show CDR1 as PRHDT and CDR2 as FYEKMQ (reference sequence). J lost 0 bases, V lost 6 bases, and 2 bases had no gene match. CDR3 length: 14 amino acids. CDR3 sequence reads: CASRSSGSSYEQYF. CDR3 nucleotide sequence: TGTGCCAGCAGATCTAGCGGGAGCTCCTACGAGCAGTACTTC.

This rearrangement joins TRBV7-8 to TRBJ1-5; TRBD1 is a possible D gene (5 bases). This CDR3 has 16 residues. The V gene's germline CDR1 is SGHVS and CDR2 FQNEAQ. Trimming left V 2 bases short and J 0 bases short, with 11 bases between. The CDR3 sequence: CASSLSRGASNQPQHF. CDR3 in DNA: TGTGCCAGCAGCTTAAGTCGAGGGGCTAGCAATCAGCCCCAGCATTTT.

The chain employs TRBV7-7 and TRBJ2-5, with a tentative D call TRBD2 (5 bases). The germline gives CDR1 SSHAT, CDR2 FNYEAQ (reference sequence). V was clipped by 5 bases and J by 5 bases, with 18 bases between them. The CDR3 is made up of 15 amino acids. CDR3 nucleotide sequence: TGTGCCAGCAGCCTCCGACCGCACGGGGAGGAGACCCAGTACTTC. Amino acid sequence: CASSLRPHGEETQYF.

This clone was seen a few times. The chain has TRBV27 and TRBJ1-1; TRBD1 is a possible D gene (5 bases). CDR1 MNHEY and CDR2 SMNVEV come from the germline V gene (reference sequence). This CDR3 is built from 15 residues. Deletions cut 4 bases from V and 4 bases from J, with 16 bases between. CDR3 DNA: TGTGCCAGCAGTTCGGCACAGGAAGGGAGCACTGAAGCTTTCTTT. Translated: CASSSAQEGSTEAFF.

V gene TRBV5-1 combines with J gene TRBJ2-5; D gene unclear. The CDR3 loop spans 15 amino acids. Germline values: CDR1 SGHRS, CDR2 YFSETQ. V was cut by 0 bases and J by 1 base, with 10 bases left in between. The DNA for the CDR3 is TGCGCCAGCAGCTTGGCCGTAGGGATCCAAGAGACCCAGTACTTC. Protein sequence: CASSLAVGIQETQYF.

CDR3 residues: CASSYSGRGTEAFF. In DNA, the CDR3 is TGTGCCAGCAGTTACTCTGGCAGGGGCACTGAAGCTTTCTTT. V gene TRBV6-5 combines with J gene TRBJ1-1; D might be TRBD1 (6 bases). Germline V gene data show CDR1 as MNHEY and CDR2 as SVGAGI. This CDR3 spans 14 amino acids. V was trimmed by 0 bases and J by 4 bases, leaving 9 bases between them.

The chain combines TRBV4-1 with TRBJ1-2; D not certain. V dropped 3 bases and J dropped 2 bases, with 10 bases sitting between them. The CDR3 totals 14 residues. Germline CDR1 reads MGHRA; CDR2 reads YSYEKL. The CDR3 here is CASSHVTVNYGYTF. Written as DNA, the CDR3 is TGCGCCAGCAGCCACGTCACGGTAAACTATGGCTACACCTTC.

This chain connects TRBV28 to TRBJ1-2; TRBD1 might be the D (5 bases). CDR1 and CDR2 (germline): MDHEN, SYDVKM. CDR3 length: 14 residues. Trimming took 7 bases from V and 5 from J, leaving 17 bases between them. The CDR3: CASTRKGFLYGYTF. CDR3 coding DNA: TGTGCCAGCACCCGAAAGGGGTTCCTTTATGGCTACACCTTC.

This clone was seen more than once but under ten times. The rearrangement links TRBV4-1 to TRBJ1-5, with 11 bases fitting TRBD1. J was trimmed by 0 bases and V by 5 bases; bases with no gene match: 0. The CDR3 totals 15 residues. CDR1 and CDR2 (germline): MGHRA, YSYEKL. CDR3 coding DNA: TGCGCCAGCAGCGGGACAGGGGGTAGCAATCAGCCCCAGCATTTT. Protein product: CASSGTGGSNQPQHF.

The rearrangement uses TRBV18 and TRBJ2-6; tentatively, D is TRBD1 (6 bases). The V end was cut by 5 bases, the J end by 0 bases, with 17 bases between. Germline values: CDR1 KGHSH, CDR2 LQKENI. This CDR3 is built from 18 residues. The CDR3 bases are TGTGCCAGCTCAGCCGGGACATTGTCCTTCTCTGGGGCCAACGTCCTGACTTTC. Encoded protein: CASSAGTLSFSGANVLTF.

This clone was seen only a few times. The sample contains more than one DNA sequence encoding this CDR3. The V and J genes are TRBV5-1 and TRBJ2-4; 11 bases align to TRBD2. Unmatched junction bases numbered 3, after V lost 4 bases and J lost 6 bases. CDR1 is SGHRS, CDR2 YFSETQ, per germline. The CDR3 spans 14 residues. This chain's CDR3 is CASSPGTSGNIQYF. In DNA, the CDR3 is TGCGCCAGCAGCCCCGGGACTAGCGGAAACATTCAGTACTTC.

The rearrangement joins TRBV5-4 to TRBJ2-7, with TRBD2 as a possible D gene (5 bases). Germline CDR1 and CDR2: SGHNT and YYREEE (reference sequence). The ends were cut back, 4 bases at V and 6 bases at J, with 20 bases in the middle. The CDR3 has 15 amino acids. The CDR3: CASSLRVGSNREQYF. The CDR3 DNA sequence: TGTGCCAGCAGCCTGCGGGTAGGAAGTAATCGCGAGCAGTACTTC. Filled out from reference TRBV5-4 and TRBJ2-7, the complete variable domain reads ETGVTQSPTHLIKTRGQQVTLRCSSQSGHNTVSWYQQALGQGPQFIFQYYREEENGRGNFPPRFSGLQFPNYSSELNVNALELDDSALYLCASSLRVGSNREQYFGPGTRLTVT.

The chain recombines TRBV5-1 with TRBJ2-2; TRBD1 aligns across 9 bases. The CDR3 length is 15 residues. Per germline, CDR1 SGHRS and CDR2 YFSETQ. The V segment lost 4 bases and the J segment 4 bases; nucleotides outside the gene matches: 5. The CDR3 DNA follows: TGCGCCAGCAGCCCAGGACAGGGGTTCACCGGGGAGCTGTTTTTT. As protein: CASSPGQGFTGELFF. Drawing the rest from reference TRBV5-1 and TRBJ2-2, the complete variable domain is KAGVTQTPRYLIKTRGQQVTLSCSPISGHRSVSWYQQTPGQGLQFLFEYFSETQRNKGNFPGRFSGRQFSNSRSEMNVSTLELGDSALYLCASSPGQGFTGELFFGEGSRLTVL.